This T cell receptor beta chain emerged from a study of regulatory and conventional T cells in RAG deficiency. Germline-derived CDR1 and CDR2 are MGHRA and YSYEKL. This CDR3 comprises 16 residues. V dropped 4 bases and J dropped 0 bases, with 15 bases sitting between them. Measured with immunoSEQ multiplex PCR; TCRdb has only the in-frame clones, and not every one. The sample has around 30,000 clones, approximately 90% seen once. A further study also used this sample, focusing on regulatory T cells. As reported in that work: The primer mix had 52 TRBV and 13 TRBJ primers.

The specimen was CD8+ T cells sorted from blood. The V call is TRBV4-1, the J call TRBJ1-1, with D maybe TRBD1 (5 bases). The TCR comes from a human donor in good health. CDR3 sequence: CASSLQGVGLNTEAFF. The CDR3 DNA reads as TGCGCCAGCAGCCTTCAGGGTGTGGGGTTGAACACTGAAGCTTTCTTT.